Presented here are 12 T cell receptor beta chains from one specimen sequenced in a study of T cell responses to AZD1222 COVID-19 vaccine. Repertoires were generated with immunoSEQ multiplex PCR, while TCRdb's copy carries only in-frame clones and drops some. The sample includes 15,000 to 20,000 clones, 85% to 90% of them seen just once. This specimen consisted of peripheral blood, obtained 28 days after the second AZD1222 dose. The source is an adult who received the AZD1222 COVID-19 vaccine.

This chain uses TRBV7-8 with TRBJ2-7, with TRBD2 identical over 10 bases. Germline trimming cut 3 bases from V and 3 bases from J; bases unmatched to any gene: 5. The CDR3 totals 15 residues. Germline-derived CDR1 and CDR2 are SGHVS and FQNEAQ. This CDR3 reads CASSLRASGSYEQYF. The CDR3 region has the DNA TGTGCCAGCAGCTTGCGCGCTAGCGGGAGCTACGAGCAGTACTTC.

The genes are TRBV9 and TRBJ2-2; 7 bases are shared with TRBD2. Germline V gene lookup returns CDR1 SGDLS and CDR2 YYNGEE. Trimming took 0 bases from V and 2 from J; bases not matched to a gene: 4. This CDR3 comprises 16 residues. CDR3 sequence reads: CASSVALAENTGELFF. The CDR3 DNA reads as TGTGCCAGCAGCGTAGCCCTAGCGGAAAACACCGGGGAGCTGTTTTTT.

The chain carries TRBV10-3 and TRBJ1-2; TRBD1 agrees at 11 bases. The germline CDR1 and CDR2 sequences are ENHRY and SYGVKD. Germline trimming cut 4 bases from V and 3 bases from J; bases unmatched to any gene: 1. CDR3 length: 14 residues. In DNA form, the CDR3 reads TGTGCCATCAGTGGGGACAGGGGGGACTATGGCTACACCTTC. Translation: CAISGDRGDYGYTF.

This chain connects TRBV9 to TRBJ2-1; 9 positions match TRBD2. The CDR3 contains 16 residues. In germline, CDR1 is SGDLS, CDR2 YYNGEE. V shed 1 base and J 7 bases; nucleotides not matched to a gene: 9. CDR3 DNA: TGTGCCAGCAGCGTAACCACTGGCGGGAGGGGGAATGAGCAGTTCTTC. This translates into CASSVTTGGRGNEQFF.

The gene calls are TRBV5-5 and TRBJ1-2; D is undetermined. Trimming stripped 4 bases from V and 8 bases from J, with 15 bases between. The CDR3 is 13 amino acids. Germline lookup yields CDR1 SGHKS and CDR2 YYEKEE (reference sequence). The CDR3 spells CASSLLGLLGYTF. DNA for the CDR3: TGTGCCAGCAGCCTTCTAGGACTGCTGGGCTACACCTTC.

The chain recombines TRBV7-3 with TRBJ2-3; 8 bases agree with TRBD2. Germline V gene lookup returns CDR1 SGHTA and CDR2 FQGTGA. The V gene end was trimmed by 3 bases and the J gene end by 1 base; junction bases not matched to a gene: 6. The CDR3 consists of 16 residues. In nucleotides, the CDR3 is TGTGCCAGCAGCTTTAGCGGGATGGGGGGCACAGATACGCAGTATTTT. This codes for CASSFSGMGGTDTQYF. Filled out from reference TRBV7-3 and TRBJ2-3, the complete variable domain reads GAGVSQTPSNKVTEKGKYVELRCDPISGHTALYWYRQSLGQGPEFLIYFQGTGAADDSGLPNDRFFAVRPEGSVSTLKIQRTERGDSAVYLCASSFSGMGGTDTQYFGPGTRLTVL.

The chain couples TRBV30 to TRBJ1-2; D gene unclear. Trimming shortened V by 0 bases and J by 0 bases, and 8 bases separated the two germline ends. This CDR3 contains 14 residues. The germline V gene has CDR1 GTSNPN and CDR2 SVGIG (reference sequence). The CDR3 reads CAWSVWRTNYGYTF. The CDR3 DNA sequence: TGTGCCTGGAGTGTCTGGCGGACTAACTATGGCTACACCTTC.

This rearrangement joins TRBV5-1 to TRBJ2-5, with 12 positions matching TRBD2. V lost 6 bases and J lost 3; bases outside the gene matches: 6. CDR1 and CDR2 from the germline V gene are SGHRS and YFSETQ. The CDR3 sequence is 15 residues long. CDR3 sequence (DNA): TGCGCCAGCACCGACAGGACTAGCGGGGAAGAGACCCAGTACTTC. This encodes CASTDRTSGEETQYF.

V and J are TRBV19 and TRBJ2-1; possibly TRBD1 for D (7 bases). V dropped 7 bases and J dropped 7 bases, with 20 bases sitting between them. This CDR3 has 15 amino acids. Germline loops: CDR1 LNHDA, CDR2 SQIVND (reference sequence). CDR3 nucleotide sequence: TGTGCCAGTATCGCCCCCCACAGGGGAGGAAATGAGCAGTTCTTC. It codes for CASIAPHRGGNEQFF.

The chain carries TRBV19 and TRBJ2-2; 8 bases match TRBD1. Trimming at V came to 6 bases and at J to 3 bases, leaving 9 bases not matched to a gene. Germline V lookup: CDR1 LNHDA, CDR2 SQIVND (reference sequence). The CDR3 sequence is 16 residues long. The CDR3 DNA follows: TGTGCCAGTAGGACAGGGGTGATTATCGACACCGGGGAGCTGTTTTTT. Amino acid sequence: CASRTGVIIDTGELFF.

This rearrangement joins TRBV21-1 to TRBJ2-5; the DNA was not used to check the table's D call, TRBD2. TRBV21-1 is classified as a pseudogene. The CDR3 is made up of 13 amino acids. CDR3 in DNA: TGTGCCAGCACCCGGTCCCCGGGGGAGACCCAGTACTTC. It yields the protein CASTRSPGETQYF.

V usage is TRBV30 and J usage is TRBJ2-6, with D uncertain. Germline CDR1 is GTSNPN and CDR2 is SVGIG (reference sequence). V was trimmed by 3 bases and J by 4 bases, leaving 7 bases between them. The length of the CDR3 is 13 residues. Here the CDR3 DNA reads TGTGCCTGGAGAACCGCCGGGGCCAACGTCCTGACTTTC. Protein: CAWRTAGANVLTF.